This T cell receptor (beta chain) was sequenced during a study of T-cell memory formation after mild COVID-19. Whole-study context: Largely, TCR clusters stayed within a single donor. Study results and limitations: The finding that pre-infection memory included some responding clones suggested that cross-reactive memory joined. CD4/CD8 balance characterized clones contracting day 15 to 85, and CD4+ skew characterized later expanders.

After 5'RACE with constant-segment primers, TCR alpha and TCR beta cDNA libraries carrying sample barcodes and UMIs were obtained. TCRdb used MiXCR to reprocess the 5' RACE reads, holding one entry per CDR3 protein. Of a few hundred thousand distinct CDR3 sequences in the sample, 15% to 20% were seen once. Germline lookup yields CDR1 LGHNA and CDR2 YNFKEQ. CDR3 length equals 18 residues. V dropped 4 bases and J dropped 5; count of bases not matched to a gene: 12. Points on this clonotype: Its antigen remains unidentified.

The chain couples TRBV4-2 to TRBJ2-3; 13 nucleotides line up with TRBD2. This TCR was recovered from a man younger than 35 who had mild COVID-19 (a few samples of this study predate the infection). Cell type and time point are not known. Sequencing was done on a sample of PBMCs or a T cell subset sorted from them (not recorded which). The CDR3 DNA follows: TGTGCCAGCAGCCTGGGACTAGCGGGGTCCTTTCCGGGAGATACGCAGTATTTT. Translation gives CASSLGLAGSFPGDTQYF.